A single count supports the clone carrying this T cell receptor (beta chain). The authors loaded about 200 ng DNA, about 30,000 T cell genomes, into sorted-subset replicate PCRs. Here immunoSEQ multiplex PCR was the method, and the copy in TCRdb shows in-frame clones only, minus some. Among 2 million to 3 million clones listed, roughly 93% were seen once. This entry belongs to a study of shared clonotypes between healthy human individuals. Naive CD45RA+ and memory CD45RA-negative subsets were split from CD4+ cells. Germline loops: CDR1 PRHDT, CDR2 FYEKMQ (reference sequence). CDR3 length: 13 residues. The V end was cut by 6 bases, the J end by 3 bases, with 12 bases between.

This TCR derives from a man aged 18 to 29 in good health. Some clones in this sample may be carry-over from other donors' samples. Material for sequencing was naive CD4+ T cells from PBMCs. Subset: CD45RA+ positively selected. The genes are TRBV13 and TRBJ2-7, with D possibly being TRBD1 (6 bases). The CDR3 region has the DNA TGTGCCAGCAGAAATACAGGGTTCTACGAGCAGTACTTC. Translated, it gives CASRNTGFYEQYF.